The 10 T cell receptor beta chains in this list originate from one sample, sequenced in a study of blood T cells in healthy people across ages. Alongside a J-beta primer mix, a sample-barcoded 5' primer served in a second PCR lasting about 7 to 12 cycles. Via MiXCR, TCRdb re-called the 5' RACE reads, giving one row per CDR3 protein. Of 1.2 million to 1.5 million distinct CDR3 sequences listed, around 39% were seen once; the top ten hold 7.9%. The source material was blood. The receptors originated from a woman aged 18-29 years in good health.

The chain carries TRBV12-3 or TRBV12-4 and TRBJ2-1; TRBD2 aligns across 16 bases. V trimming: 6 bases; J trimming: 15 bases; junction bases outside the gene matches: 8. This CDR3 has 14 amino acids. Here the CDR3 DNA reads TGTGCCAGCAGCCAGGGACTAGCGGGAGGGGTTCTGTTCTTC. The encoded protein is CASSQGLAGGVLFF.

This sequence joins TRBV6-5 and TRBJ2-1; D may be TRBD2 (5 bases). The CDR3 has 16 residues. CDR1 and CDR2 from the germline V gene are MNHEY and SVGAGI. V was trimmed by 5 bases and J by 8 bases, leaving 22 bases between them. CDR3 nucleotide sequence: TGTGCCAGCAGTATTCTTTCGGTATTAGCGATAGATGAGCAGTTCTTC. It translates to CASSILSVLAIDEQFF.

Turning to this clonotype: At one of its ends the junction is not consistent with the germline gene, which may arise from a read error. The chain carries TRBV5-1 and TRBJ1-1; D might be TRBD1 (6 bases). From germline, CDR1 is SGHRS and CDR2 YFSETQ. The length of the CDR3 is 15 residues. The CDR3 nucleotides read TGCGCCAGCAGCTTCGTGCCCGGGACAACCTCTGATGCTTTCTTT. Translated, it gives CASSFVPGTTSDAFF.

This clonotype appeared once. The chain is built from TRBV18 and TRBJ2-4; a possible D gene is TRBD2 (6 bases). Trimming removed 2 bases at V and 13 bases at J, with 21 bases between. The CDR3 length is 15 residues. Looked up from germline, CDR1 is KGHSH and CDR2 is LQKENI. Here the CDR3 reads CASSPGEEGLLEQYF. For the CDR3, the DNA is TGTGCCAGCTCACCAGGTGAGGAGGGCCTGTTGGAGCAGTACTTC.

This rearrangement joins TRBV7-9 to TRBJ2-4; D is uncertain. The CDR3 runs 15 residues. Germline CDR1 and CDR2: SEHNR and FQNEAQ (reference sequence). V lost 5 bases, J lost 0 bases, and 11 bases lay in between. CDR3 residues: CASSPGRIAKNIQYF. The CDR3, as DNA: TGTGCCAGCAGCCCAGGTCGGATAGCCAAAAACATTCAGTACTTC.

This clonotype showed up just a few times. V and J are TRBV2 and TRBJ2-1, with D perhaps matching TRBD1 (6 bases). The CDR3 has 18 amino acids. Germline CDR1 is SNHLY and CDR2 is FYNNEI. V was clipped by 6 bases and J by 0 bases, with 21 bases between them. CDR3 in amino acids: CASRAFVGAMSSYNEQFF. CDR3 nucleotides: TGTGCCAGCAGGGCCTTTGTGGGGGCGATGAGCTCCTACAATGAGCAGTTCTTC.

This clonotype appeared a few times. The chain links TRBV5-1 to TRBJ1-1, with TRBD1 matching 8 bases. Per the germline V gene, CDR1 is SGHRS and CDR2 is YFSETQ. CDR3 length equals 14 residues. The trim removed 3 bases at V and 0 bases at J, leaving 1 base unmatched. The DNA for the CDR3 is TGCGCCAGCAGCTCGGACAGGGTGAACACTGAAGCTTTCTTT. Translation: CASSSDRVNTEAFF.

The rearrangement uses TRBV4-3 and TRBJ2-1; perhaps TRBD2 as D (7 bases). V dropped 0 bases and J dropped 8 bases, with 23 bases sitting between them. Germline CDR1 and CDR2: LGHNA and YSLEER. The CDR3 totals 18 residues. CDR3 sequence (DNA): TGCGCCAGCAGCCAAGATCGGCCCCTAGGAGGGGGGGCTGATGAGCAGTTCTTC. Translated: CASSQDRPLGGGADEQFF.

This chain connects TRBV6-1 to TRBJ2-6; the D is unclear. This CDR3 region has 18 residues. Trimming took 3 bases from V and 0 from J, leaving 15 bases between them. CDR1 and CDR2 from the germline V gene are MNHNS and SASEGT. The CDR3 coding sequence is TGTGCCAGCAGTGAGAGACGGCCCGAAAGCTCTGGGGCCAACGTCCTGACTTTC. Translation gives CASSERRPESSGANVLTF.

As for this clonotype: A much larger clone lies one base from this, so it may be a read error. This sequence joins TRBV3-1 and TRBJ1-1; D unresolved. The ends were cut back, 4 bases at V and 2 bases at J, with 8 bases in the middle. Germline V gives CDR1 LGHDT, CDR2 YNNKEL (reference sequence). The CDR3 loop spans 13 amino acids. The CDR3 reads CASSRLINTEAFF. The CDR3 coding sequence is TGTGCCAGCAGCCGCCTCATAAACACTGAAGCTTTCTTT.